The T cell receptor beta chain described here comes from a study of regulatory T cells in long-lasting Graves disease. Overall study results and limits: New patients shared more than 750 public clonotypes, fewer than the 2,500 to 3,500 shared by persistent patients.

The sample holds many counts of this clonotype. The antigen is undetermined. CDR1 SQVTM and CDR2 ANQGSEA come from the germline V gene. The length of the CDR3 is 13 residues. Trimming left V 3 bases short and J 4 bases short, with 11 bases between. Documented time point: newly diagnosed GD, antithyroid drugs for less than 3 months. Generation of the TCR library employed RNA extracted from PBMCs. CDR3 regions were amplified by Arm-PCR using iRepertoire HTBI primers to build TCR beta libraries. TCRdb re-called the multiplex PCR reads with MiXCR, one entry per CDR3 protein. The sample holds about 530,000 distinct CDR3 sequences, 15% to 20% seen once. These records were also assigned to another study, of T cells in Graves' hyperthyroidism and ophthalmopathy.

This clonotype originated in a woman aged 35 to 60 with Graves disease. The sequenced sample was peripheral blood mononuclear cells (PBMCs), obtained at new diagnosis, from a patient treated with antithyroid drugs. The J gene is TRBJ2-3, the V gene TRBV29-1; a weak D match, TRBD2 (6 bases). The CDR3 here is CSVERGGSDTQYF. In DNA, the CDR3 is TGCAGCGTTGAGCGGGGTGGCTCAGATACGCAGTATTTT.